What follows describes a single T cell receptor (beta chain). As yet, its antigen is unknown. This specimen comes from a study of Ad26.COV2.S vaccination and SARS-CoV-2 variants. Study summary: This donor came from the COV1001 trial of Ad26.COV2.S. Once, or twice with 56 days between doses, Ad26.COV2.S was given intramuscularly. Broader study findings: Once vaccination had occurred, spike-specific CD8+ and CD4+ T cell responses reportedly showed substantial breadth. Total T cell responses may have been underestimated by the TCR breadth and depth analyses.

Stated treatment: around 19 received Ad26.COV2.S at low or high dose, single or two shots; 5 received placebo; per-sample allocation not given. On day 63 after the first injection, vaccine and placebo recipients gave samples. The germline V and J ends were trimmed by 0 bases and 3 bases, with 16 bases remaining between them. This CDR3 contains 16 residues. Germline assignment: CDR1 SGDLS and CDR2 YYNGEE. Clones were sequenced by immunoSEQ multiplex PCR, and TCRdb holds only the in-frame ones, with some missing. The profile shows hundreds of thousands of clones, about 87% of them singletons. This chain connects TRBV9 to TRBJ2-7, with D tentatively TRBD2 (5 bases). Here the sequenced sample was peripheral blood, taken in a trial of Ad26.COV2.S vaccine versus placebo. The clonotype comes from a person aged 18-60 years who received the Ad26.COV2.S COVID-19 vaccine or a placebo. The CDR3 DNA follows: TGTGCCAGCAGCGTAGACCCATCCCGAGGGATCTACGAGCAGTACTTC. Amino acids: CASSVDPSRGIYEQYF.